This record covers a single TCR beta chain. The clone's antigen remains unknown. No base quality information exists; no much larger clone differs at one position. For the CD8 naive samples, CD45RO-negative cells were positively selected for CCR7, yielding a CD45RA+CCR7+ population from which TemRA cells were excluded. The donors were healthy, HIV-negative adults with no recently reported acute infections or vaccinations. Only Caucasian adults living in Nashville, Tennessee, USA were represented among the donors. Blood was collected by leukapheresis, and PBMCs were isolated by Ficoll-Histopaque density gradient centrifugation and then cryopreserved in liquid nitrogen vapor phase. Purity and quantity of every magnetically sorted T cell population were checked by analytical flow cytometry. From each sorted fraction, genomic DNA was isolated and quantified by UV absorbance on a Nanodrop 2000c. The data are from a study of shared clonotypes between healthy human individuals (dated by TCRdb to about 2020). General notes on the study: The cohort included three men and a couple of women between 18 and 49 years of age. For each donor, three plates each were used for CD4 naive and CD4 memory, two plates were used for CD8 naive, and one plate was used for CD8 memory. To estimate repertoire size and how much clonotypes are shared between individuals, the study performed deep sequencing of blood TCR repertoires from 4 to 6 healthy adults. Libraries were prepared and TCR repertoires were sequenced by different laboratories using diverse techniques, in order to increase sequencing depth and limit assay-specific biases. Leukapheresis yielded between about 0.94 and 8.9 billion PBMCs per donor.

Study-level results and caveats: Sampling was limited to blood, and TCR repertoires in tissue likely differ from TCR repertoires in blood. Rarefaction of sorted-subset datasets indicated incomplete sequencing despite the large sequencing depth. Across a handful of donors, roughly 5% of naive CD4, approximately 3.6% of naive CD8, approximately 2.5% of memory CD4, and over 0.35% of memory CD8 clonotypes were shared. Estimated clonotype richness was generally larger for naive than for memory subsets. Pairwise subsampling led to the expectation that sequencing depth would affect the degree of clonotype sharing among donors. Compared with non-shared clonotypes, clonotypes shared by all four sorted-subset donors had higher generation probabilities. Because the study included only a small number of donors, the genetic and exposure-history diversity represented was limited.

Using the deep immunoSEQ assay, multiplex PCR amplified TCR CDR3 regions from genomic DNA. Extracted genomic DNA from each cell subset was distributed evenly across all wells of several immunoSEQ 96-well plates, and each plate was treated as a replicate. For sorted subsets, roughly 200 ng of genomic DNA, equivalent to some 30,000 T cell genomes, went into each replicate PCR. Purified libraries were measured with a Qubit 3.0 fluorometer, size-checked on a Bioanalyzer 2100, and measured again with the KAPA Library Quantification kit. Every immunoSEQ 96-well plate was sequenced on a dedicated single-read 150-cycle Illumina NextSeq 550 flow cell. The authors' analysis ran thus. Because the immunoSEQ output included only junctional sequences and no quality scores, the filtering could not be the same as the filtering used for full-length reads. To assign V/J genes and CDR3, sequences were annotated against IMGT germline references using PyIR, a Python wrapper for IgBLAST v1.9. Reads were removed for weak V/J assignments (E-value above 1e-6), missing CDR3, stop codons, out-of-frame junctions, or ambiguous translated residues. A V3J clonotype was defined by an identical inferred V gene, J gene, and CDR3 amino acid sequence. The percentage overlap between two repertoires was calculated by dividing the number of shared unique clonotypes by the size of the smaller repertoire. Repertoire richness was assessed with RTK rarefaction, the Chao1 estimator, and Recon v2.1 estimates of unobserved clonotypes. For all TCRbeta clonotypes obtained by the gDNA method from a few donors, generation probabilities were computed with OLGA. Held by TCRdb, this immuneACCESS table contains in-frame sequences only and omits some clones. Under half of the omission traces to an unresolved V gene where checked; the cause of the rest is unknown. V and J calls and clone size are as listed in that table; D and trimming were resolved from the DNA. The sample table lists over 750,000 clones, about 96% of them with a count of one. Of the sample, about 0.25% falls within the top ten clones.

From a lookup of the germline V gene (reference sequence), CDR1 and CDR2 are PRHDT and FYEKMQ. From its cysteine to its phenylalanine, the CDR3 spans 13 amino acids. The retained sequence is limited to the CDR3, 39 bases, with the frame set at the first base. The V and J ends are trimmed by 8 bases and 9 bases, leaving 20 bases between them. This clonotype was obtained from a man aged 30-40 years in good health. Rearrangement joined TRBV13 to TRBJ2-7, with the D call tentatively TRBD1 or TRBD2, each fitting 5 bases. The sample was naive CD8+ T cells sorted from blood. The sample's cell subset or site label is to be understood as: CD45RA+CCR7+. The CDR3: CASQGTEILGQYF. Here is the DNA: TGTGCCAGCCAAGGGACGGAGATTTTAGGGCAGTACTTC.